What follows are 8 T cell receptor beta chains derived from one specimen sequenced in a study of T cells in Graves' hyperthyroidism and ophthalmopathy. RNA transcripts served as the template for amplifying TCR beta CDR3 regions. The HTBI primer set served for first-round RT-PCR of the TCR CDR3. TCRdb used MiXCR to reprocess the multiplex PCR reads, holding one entry per CDR3 protein. The sample gives some 580,000 distinct CDR3 sequences, 16% of which show up once; around 3.5% is in the top ten. The sequencing input was blood. The receptors were sampled from a woman aged 40 to 50 with Graves' ophthalmopathy.

Worth noting for this clonotype: A much bigger clone sits one base away, suggesting this may be a read error. The J gene is TRBJ2-7, the V gene TRBV6-1; TRBD1 agrees at 7 bases. Germline-derived CDR1 and CDR2 are MNHNS and SASEGT. This CDR3 has 15 residues. As DNA, the CDR3 is TGTACCAGCAGTACTAGGACAGGATCGGATTACGAGCAGTACTTC. Translated, it gives CTSSTRTGSDYEQYF.

V usage is TRBV7-2 and J usage is TRBJ2-1; D uncertain. Germline loops: CDR1 SGHTA, CDR2 FQGNSA. CDR3 length: 15 amino acids. V shed 2 bases and J shed 6 bases, with 14 bases lying between them. Here the CDR3 reads CASSLFLDGPNEQFF. The CDR3 region has the DNA TGTGCCAGCAGCTTATTTTTGGACGGCCCCAATGAGCAGTTCTTC.

This clonotype was detected ten times or more. This sequence joins TRBV20-1 and TRBJ2-1; 7 nucleotides agree with TRBD2. With 2 bases clipped from V and 7 bases from J, the junction kept 11 bases outside the gene matches. Germline V gene lookup returns CDR1 DFQATT and CDR2 SNEGSKA (reference sequence). The CDR3 length is 15 residues. The CDR3 coding sequence is TGCAGTGCTAGAAAGAACCCGGGGGAGGGTAATGAGCAGTTCTTC. Its translation: CSARKNPGEGNEQFF.

CDR3 sequence (DNA): TGCGCCAGCAGCAAAACAGGGTCAAATAATGAAAAACTGTTTTTT. It codes for CASSKTGSNNEKLFF. The chain carries TRBV5-1 and TRBJ1-4; the D gene is possibly TRBD1 (6 bases). The CDR3 is 15 residues long. V lost 4 bases and J 4 bases, leaving 14 bases between the germline ends. The germline V gene encodes CDR1 SGHRS and CDR2 YFSETQ.

This clonotype was seen only a few times. The genes are TRBV18 and TRBJ2-1; TRBD2 agrees at 7 bases. CDR1 and CDR2 from the germline V gene are KGHSH and LQKENI. This CDR3 is built from 16 residues. The ends lost 3 bases at V and 5 bases at J; junction bases unmatched: 10. CDR3 nucleotides: TGTGCCAGCTCACCCCTAGGACTAGTCACCCACAATGAGCAGTTCTTC. This sequence encodes CASSPLGLVTHNEQFF. Supplemented by reference TRBV18 and TRBJ2-1, the full variable domain reads NAGVMQNPRHLVRRRGQEARLRCSPMKGHSHVYWYRQLPEEGLKFMVYLQKENIIDESGMPKERFSAEFPKEGPSILRIQQVVRGDSAAYFCASSPLGLVTHNEQFFGPGTRLTVL.

V is TRBV6-1 and J is TRBJ1-6; 9 nucleotides match TRBD1. CDR3 length: 14 residues. From germline, CDR1 is MNHNS and CDR2 SASEGT. V shed 6 bases, J shed 11 bases, and the junction held 8 bases outside the gene matches. In nucleotides, the CDR3 is TGTGCCAGCAGGAAGGGACAGGGTGTACCACCCCTCCACTTT. Amino acids: CASRKGQGVPPLHF.

This clonotype was seen repeatedly, ten times or more. V gene TRBV2 combines with J gene TRBJ1-1; D remains ambiguous. Germline V gives CDR1 SNHLY, CDR2 FYNNEI. This CDR3 region has 12 residues. The V gene lost 4 bases and the J gene lost 11 bases, with 14 bases spanning the gap. This chain's CDR3 is CASSVLASRAFF. The CDR3 DNA is TGTGCCAGCAGTGTTTTGGCCTCCCGGGCTTTCTTT.

This clonotype was counted ten times or more. The rearrangement joins TRBV7-9 to TRBJ2-5, with 7 bases lining up with TRBD2. V was pared by 5 bases and J by 2 bases, with 8 bases of the junction left unmatched. Germline CDR1 SEHNR, CDR2 FQNEAQ (reference sequence). The CDR3 spans 15 residues. This CDR3 reads CASSLREVPQETQYF. The CDR3 nucleotides are TGTGCCAGCAGCCTCCGGGAGGTACCTCAAGAGACCCAGTACTTC. The full variable domain, in which reference TRBV7-9 and TRBJ2-5 provide the parts outside the CDR3, is DTGVSQNPRHKITKRGQNVTFRCDPISEHNRLYWYRQTLGQGPEFLTYFQNEAQLEKSRLLSDRFSAERPKGSFSTLEIQRTEQGDSAMYLCASSLREVPQETQYFGPGTRLLVL.